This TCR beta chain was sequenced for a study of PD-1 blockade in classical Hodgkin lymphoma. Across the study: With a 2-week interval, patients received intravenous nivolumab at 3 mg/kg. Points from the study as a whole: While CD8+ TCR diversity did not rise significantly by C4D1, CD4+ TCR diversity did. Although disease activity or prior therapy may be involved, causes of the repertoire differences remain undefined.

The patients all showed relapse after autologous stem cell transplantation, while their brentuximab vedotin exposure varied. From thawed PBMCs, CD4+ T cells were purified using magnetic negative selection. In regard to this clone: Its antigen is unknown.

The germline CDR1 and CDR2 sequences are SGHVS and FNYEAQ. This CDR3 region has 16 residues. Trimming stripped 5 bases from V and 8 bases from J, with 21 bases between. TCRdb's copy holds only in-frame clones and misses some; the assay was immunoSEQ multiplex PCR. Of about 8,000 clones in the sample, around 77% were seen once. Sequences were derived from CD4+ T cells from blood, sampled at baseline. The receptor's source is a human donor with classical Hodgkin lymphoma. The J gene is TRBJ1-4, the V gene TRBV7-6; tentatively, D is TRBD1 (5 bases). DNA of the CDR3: TGTGCCAGCAGCCTAGGGGCCATGGGTACGGGGGAAAAACTGTTTTTT. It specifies CASSLGAMGTGEKLFF.